Following are 26 T cell receptor beta chains from one sample sequenced in a study of OX40 agonist ivuxolimab in advanced cancers. Produced via immunoSEQ multiplex PCR; TCRdb's table is partial and in-frame only. The sample contains more than 60,000 clones, roughly nine tenths of which appear only once. This material consisted of CD4+ or CD8+ T cells sorted from blood, taken in a trial of the OX40 agonist ivuxolimab. The receptors were gathered from an adult with an advanced solid tumor such as melanoma, head and neck, liver or kidney cancer.

The chain employs TRBV7-2 and TRBJ2-7; D is ambiguous. The CDR3 is made up of 14 amino acids. CDR1 is SGHTA, CDR2 FQGNSA, per germline. Trimming removed 3 bases at V and 1 base at J, with 10 bases between. The CDR3 protein is CASSFGAFSYEQYF. CDR3 DNA sequence: TGTGCCAGCAGCTTCGGCGCCTTTTCCTACGAGCAGTACTTC.

Note on this clone: At one boundary the junction diverges from the germline segment, which might be a read error. V gene TRBV5-1 combines with J gene TRBJ1-2; TRBD1 is a possible D gene (6 bases). The CDR3 consists of 15 residues. The germline V gene has CDR1 SGHRS and CDR2 YFSETQ. This chain's CDR3 is CASSLRQASFYGYTF. The CDR3 coding sequence is TGTGCCAGCAGCCTACGACAGGCCTCATTCTATGGCTACACCTTC.

V usage is TRBV5-1 and J usage is TRBJ2-1; 9 bases are shared with TRBD2. The ends lost 2 bases at V and 9 bases at J; junction bases unmatched: 9. The CDR3 is 15 residues long. Germline CDR1 and CDR2: SGHRS and YFSETQ. The CDR3 DNA reads as TGCGCCAGCAGCTTTTTAGCGGGAGTCGACGGTGAGCAGTTCTTC. This sequence encodes CASSFLAGVDGEQFF. Full variable domain (outside the CDR3, taken from reference TRBV5-1 and TRBJ2-1): KAGVTQTPRYLIKTRGQQVTLSCSPISGHRSVSWYQQTPGQGLQFLFEYFSETQRNKGNFPGRFSGRQFSNSRSEMNVSTLELGDSALYLCASSFLAGVDGEQFFGPGTRLTVL.

The CDR3 is CASSRDVGREVLGQYF. The CDR3 region has the DNA TGTGCCAGCTCACGGGACGTGGGCAGGGAGGTCTTGGGGCAGTACTTC. The chain joins TRBV18 to TRBJ2-7, with a possible D match to TRBD2 (6 bases). The V end was cut by 4 bases, the J end by 9 bases, with 25 bases between. The CDR3 consists of 16 residues. Germline CDR1 and CDR2: KGHSH and LQKENI.

The chain is built from TRBV7-2 and TRBJ2-3, with 8 bases that match TRBD1. V lost 1 base, J lost 5 bases, and 5 bases stayed unmatched. Germline loops: CDR1 SGHTA, CDR2 FQGNSA. This CDR3 region has 15 residues. The CDR3 reads CASSLDGRGLDTQYF. For the CDR3, the DNA is TGTGCCAGCAGCTTAGATGGCAGGGGGCTAGATACGCAGTATTTT.

The V and J genes are TRBV5-1 and TRBJ2-1; TRBD2 might be the D (5 bases). Germline V lookup: CDR1 SGHRS, CDR2 YFSETQ. The V end was cut by 0 bases, the J end by 1 base, with 8 bases between. This CDR3 has 15 amino acids. DNA for the CDR3: TGCGCCAGCAGCTTGGAGGGAGAATCCTACAATGAGCAGTTCTTC. Translated: CASSLEGESYNEQFF. Looking up the rest from reference TRBV5-1 and TRBJ2-1 gives the full variable domain: KAGVTQTPRYLIKTRGQQVTLSCSPISGHRSVSWYQQTPGQGLQFLFEYFSETQRNKGNFPGRFSGRQFSNSRSEMNVSTLELGDSALYLCASSLEGESYNEQFFGPGTRLTVL.

This clone was counted between two and nine times. The V gene is TRBV9, the J gene TRBJ2-3; D might be TRBD2 (7 bases). CDR1 and CDR2 (germline): SGDLS, YYNGEE. Trimming shortened V by 3 bases and J by 6 bases, and 23 bases separated the two germline ends. CDR3 length equals 17 residues. The chain's CDR3 is CASSADLAEGVRDTQYF. CDR3 DNA sequence: TGTGCCAGCAGCGCCGACCTAGCGGAGGGGGTTCGGGATACGCAGTATTTT.

CDR3 sequence reads: CASSRGEDAAGWNEQFF. CDR3 DNA sequence: TGTGCCAGCAGTCGCGGAGAGGACGCGGCAGGGTGGAATGAGCAGTTCTTC. This rearrangement joins TRBV11-3 to TRBJ2-1; D perhaps matches TRBD1 (5 bases). Trimming stripped 6 bases from V and 7 bases from J, with 25 bases between. CDR3 length: 17 residues. Germline V lookup: CDR1 SGHNT, CDR2 YENEEA.

V usage is TRBV5-1 and J usage is TRBJ2-7, with a tentative D call TRBD1 (6 bases). Germline V CDR1 and CDR2: SGHRS, YFSETQ. The CDR3 is made up of 15 amino acids. V was pared by 0 bases and J by 0 bases, with 10 bases between. CDR3: CASSLGDTSSYEQYF. DNA of the CDR3: TGCGCCAGCAGCTTGGGGGACACTAGCTCCTACGAGCAGTACTTC.

The genes are TRBV28 and TRBJ2-7; no firm D call. The CDR3 has 14 amino acids. V was pared by 6 bases and J by 3 bases, with 15 bases between. Germline values: CDR1 MDHEN, CDR2 SYDVKM. Here the CDR3 DNA reads TGTGCCAGCAGCTCCCCAGGAAGGAGCTACGAGCAGTACTTC. Amino acid sequence: CASSSPGRSYEQYF.

The chain couples TRBV7-8 to TRBJ2-3; TRBD2 matches 8 bases. The CDR3 is 20 residues long. V gave up 4 bases and J gave up 0 bases; unmatched junction bases: 18. CDR1 is SGHVS, CDR2 FQNEAQ, per germline. DNA for the CDR3: TGTGCCAGCAGCTCCGGCGGGGTACTAGCGGCGCGGATGAGCACAGATACGCAGTATTTT. Protein product: CASSSGGVLAARMSTDTQYF. Looking up the rest from reference TRBV7-8 and TRBJ2-3 gives the full variable domain: GAGVSQSPRYKVAKRGQDVALRCDPISGHVSLFWYQQALGQGPEFLTYFQNEAQLDKSGLPSDRFFAERPEGSVSTLKIQRTQQEDSAVYLCASSSGGVLAARMSTDTQYFGPGTRLTVL.

This chain joins TRBV2 and TRBJ1-6; 10 nucleotides line up with TRBD1. Germline assignment: CDR1 SNHLY and CDR2 FYNNEI. The CDR3 is made up of 14 amino acids. Unmatched junction bases numbered 4, after V lost 4 bases and J lost 10 bases. The CDR3 loop reads CASSGGQGVSPLHF. CDR3 nucleotide sequence: TGTGCCAGCAGTGGTGGACAGGGGGTGTCACCCCTCCACTTT.

V usage is TRBV18 and J usage is TRBJ2-7; 7 bases agree with TRBD2. The trim removed 4 bases at V and 2 bases at J, leaving 5 bases unmatched. Germline values: CDR1 KGHSH, CDR2 LQKENI. The CDR3 extends over 14 amino acids. The CDR3 coding sequence is TGTGCCAGCTCACGGGGCGGGAGTACCTACGAGCAGTACTTC. Encoded protein: CASSRGGSTYEQYF.

The chain employs TRBV4-2 and TRBJ1-1, with 9 bases lining up with TRBD1. Germline V CDR1 and CDR2: LGHNA, YNFKEQ. This CDR3 spans 15 amino acids. J gave up 5 bases and V 3 bases, and 7 bases lay outside the gene matches. This CDR3 reads CASSQAGTGRTEAFF. CDR3 DNA: TGTGCCAGCAGCCAGGCCGGGACAGGGAGGACTGAAGCTTTCTTT.

For this clone: Additional DNA sequences in this sample encode the identical CDR3. The rearrangement joins TRBV7-2 to TRBJ1-1; the D gene is possibly TRBD1 (5 bases). Germline CDR1 reads SGHTA; CDR2 reads FQGNSA. CDR3 length equals 14 residues. The V end lost 2 bases, the J end lost 1 base, and 8 bases lay between the germline ends. The CDR3 loop reads CASSLRQGNTEAFF. Here the CDR3 DNA reads TGTGCCAGCAGCTTAAGGCAGGGGAACACTGAAGCTTTCTTT. Filled out from reference TRBV7-2 and TRBJ1-1, the complete variable domain reads GAGVSQSPSNKVTEKGKDVELRCDPISGHTALYWYRQSLGQGLEFLIYFQGNSAPDKSGLPSDRFSAERTGGSVSTLTIQRTQQEDSAVYLCASSLRQGNTEAFFGQGTRLTVV.

This chain joins TRBV6-5 and TRBJ1-5, with D uncertain. The CDR3 extends over 16 amino acids. The germline CDR1 and CDR2 sequences are MNHEY and SVGAGI. V lost 0 bases and J 0 bases, leaving 9 bases between the germline ends. Here the CDR3 reads CASSYSWAVSNQPQHF. The CDR3 DNA reads TGTGCCAGCAGTTACTCTTGGGCAGTTAGCAATCAGCCCCAGCATTTT.

The rearrangement joins TRBV9 to TRBJ1-3; D is uncertain. The CDR3 contains 14 residues. Trimming pared 0 bases from V and 4 bases from J, leaving 8 bases between. The germline V gene has CDR1 SGDLS and CDR2 YYNGEE. CDR3 loop: CASSVDPDGNTIYF. In DNA, the CDR3 is TGTGCCAGCAGCGTAGATCCGGACGGAAACACCATATATTTT.

The chain has TRBV4-1 and TRBJ2-7; maybe TRBD2 (6 bases). CDR1 is MGHRA, CDR2 YSYEKL, per germline. CDR3 length: 15 residues. Between the trimmed V and J ends, which lost 1 base and 3 bases, there was a span of 13 bases. CDR3 DNA: TGCGCCAGCAGCCAAGCCTCCGGGGGTTTCTACGAGCAGTACTTC. Amino acids: CASSQASGGFYEQYF.

The rearrangement joins TRBV9 to TRBJ1-3; D ambiguous. The ends were cut back, 0 bases at V and 4 bases at J, with 8 bases in the middle. The CDR3 has 14 amino acids. Germline CDR1 is SGDLS and CDR2 is YYNGEE. CDR3 loop: CASSVEELGNTIYF. In DNA, the CDR3 is TGTGCCAGCAGCGTAGAAGAATTAGGAAACACCATATATTTT.

This rearrangement joins TRBV12-5 to TRBJ1-1, with 8 bases fitting TRBD1. Losses at the gene ends were 0 bases for V and 1 base for J; bases not matched to a gene: 19. Looked up from germline, CDR1 is LGHNT and CDR2 is FRNRAP. The CDR3 covers 21 residues. For the CDR3, the DNA is TGTGCTAGTGGTTTGGTAATTGGAGCCAACAGGGGGGGTCTGGGGAACACTGAAGCTTTCTTT. It yields the protein CASGLVIGANRGGLGNTEAFF.

This chain uses TRBV11-2 with TRBJ2-1, with TRBD2 identical over 10 bases. The CDR3 has 15 residues. Losses at the gene ends were 1 base for V and 7 bases for J; bases not matched to a gene: 4. The germline gives CDR1 SGHAT, CDR2 FQNNGV. CDR3 nucleotide sequence: TGTGCCAGCAGCTTAGTTATTAGCGGGGGGAATGAGCAGTTCTTC. Translation gives CASSLVISGGNEQFF.

The V call is TRBV5-4, the J call TRBJ2-2; TRBD2 matches at 7 bases. This CDR3 contains 15 residues. The germline gives CDR1 SGHNT, CDR2 YYREEE (reference sequence). The V gene end was trimmed by 1 base and the J gene end by 8 bases; junction bases not matched to a gene: 8. CDR3 in DNA: TGTGCCAGCAGCTTGAGGGACTACAGTCCGGGGGAGCTGTTTTTT. It yields the protein CASSLRDYSPGELFF.

The chain combines TRBV28 with TRBJ1-2, with 9 bases aligning to TRBD1. CDR1 is MDHEN and CDR2 is SYDVKM in the germline V gene. Losses at the gene ends were 4 bases for V and 1 base for J; bases not matched to a gene: 1. The CDR3 runs 14 residues. The CDR3 here is CASSSGQGNYGYTF. DNA for the CDR3: TGTGCCAGCAGTTCGGGACAGGGTAACTATGGCTACACCTTC.

This chain connects TRBV29-1 to TRBJ1-3; the D gene is possibly TRBD1 (6 bases). The germline V gene has CDR1 SQVTM and CDR2 ANQGSEA. Trimming took 6 bases from V and 4 from J, leaving 16 bases between them. The CDR3 has 14 amino acids. CDR3 sequence reads: CSVSSRGGGNTIYF. CDR3 nucleotide sequence: TGCAGCGTCTCCAGTCGGGGGGGCGGAAACACCATATATTTT.

This rearrangement joins TRBV7-2 to TRBJ2-1, with 13 bases that match TRBD2. The CDR3 has 15 amino acids. V gave up 5 bases and J gave up 7 bases; unmatched junction bases: 5. Germline CDR1 SGHTA, CDR2 FQGNSA. CDR3 residues: CASSLLAGGWNEQFF. The CDR3 DNA reads TGTGCCAGCAGCCTACTAGCGGGAGGGTGGAATGAGCAGTTCTTC.

This chain joins TRBV28 and TRBJ2-7; D not certain. CDR1 and CDR2 from the germline V gene are MDHEN and SYDVKM. With 2 bases removed from V and 0 bases from J, the gap between germline ends came to 11 bases. The CDR3 consists of 15 residues. CDR3 nucleotides: TGTGCCAGCAGTTTAACCCAGGCGTTCTCCTACGAGCAGTACTTC. This gives the protein CASSLTQAFSYEQYF.